This T cell receptor beta chain appears in the sequencing data of a study of human T cells and chemical hapten exposure. Study as a whole: On the upper back, patch tests were applied with 0.01% DPC and read at 6 days. Affected patients, primarily female, had alopecia areata, totalis or universalis. Study results and limitations: In the PT1 data, expanded TCR counts showed a positive correlation with patch test score.

TCRdb re-analysed the RACE reads in MiXCR, keeping a single row per CDR3 protein. In the table there are around 300,000 distinct CDR3 sequences, approximately 5% of which are singletons. From germline, CDR1 is SGHRS and CDR2 YFSETQ. The CDR3 extends over 15 amino acids. The J segment lost 7 bases and the V segment lost 2 bases, leaving 10 bases of the junction unmatched. Time point in this sample: pre-sensitization, week 0. Noted treatment: therapeutic diphenylcyclopropenone sensitization with weekly scalp DPC. Alopecia patients between 18 and 70 years old and suitable for DPC were used as donors. In its sample, this clonotype was seen a few times. Its cognate antigen is unknown.

The chain links TRBV5-1 to TRBJ2-7; 9 bases are shared with TRBD1. Sequences were derived from whole blood, sampled in connection with sensitization to the hapten diphenylcyclopropenone (DPC). The receptor was isolated from a woman between 18 and 29 years old with alopecia areata. Some clones in this sample may be carry-over from other donors' samples. CDR3 nucleotides: TGCGCCAGCAGCTTTCTACAGGGGGCAACCAGGGAGCAGTACTTC. Translation: CASSFLQGATREQYF.